A selection of T cell receptor beta chains follows, all from one sample in a study of blood T cell repertoires in COVID-19. Data came from immunoSEQ multiplex PCR; TCRdb stores just in-frame clones and leaves some out. In the table there are some 180,000 clones, approximately 80% of which are singletons. Sequenced material: peripheral blood. The origin of the receptors is a woman aged 40-49 years with COVID-19, enrolled during active disease. Both conserved end residues are part of each CDR3. The D gene is left open where the match is weak. Expanded clones are given a class, and other clones once, few, many or no size at all.

D,V,J,size,DNA,CDR3
.,TRBV19,TRBJ2-3,.,TGTGCCAGTAGTCCGATCTGGCGGGCAGATACGCAGTATTTT,CASSPIWRADTQYF
TRBD1,TRBV18,TRBJ1-1,.,TGTGCCAGCTCACCTCGACAGGGGAACACTGAAGCTTTCTTT,CASSPRQGNTEAFF
.,TRBV5-1,TRBJ2-1,.,TGCGCCAGCAGCTTAGGACAATACAATGAGCAGTTCTTC,CASSLGQYNEQFF
.,TRBV4-1,TRBJ1-5,.,TGCGCCAGCAGCCTCAGCCCCAGGGAACAGCCCCAGCATTTT,CASSLSPREQPQHF
.,TRBV7-9,TRBJ2-2,.,TGTGCCAGCAGCCGGGATGGGACTCACGGCGGGGAGCTGTTTTTT,CASSRDGTHGGELFF
.,TRBV28,TRBJ2-2,.,TGTGCCAGCAGTTTTCCCGACAGGTCTAGGGGCGGGGAGCTGTTTTTT,CASSFPDRSRGGELFF
TRBD2,TRBV15,TRBJ2-1,.,TGTGCCACCAGCACTGACCTCTCCGGGACTAGCGGGAGGGGGCATGAGCAGTTCTTC,CATSTDLSGTSGRGHEQFF
.,TRBV7-9,TRBJ2-2,once,TGTGCCAGCAGCTATACCGACAGGAACACCGGGGAGCTGTTTTTT,CASSYTDRNTGELFF
.,TRBV27,TRBJ2-3,.,TGTGCCAGCAGTTTATTGGGGGGGGGCAGGACAGATACGCAGTATTTT,CASSLLGGGRTDTQYF
.,TRBV14,TRBJ1-3,.,TGTGCCAGCAGCCTCAACAGGGTTGGAAACACCATATATTTT,CASSLNRVGNTIYF
.,TRBV2,TRBJ1-6,.,TGTGCCAGCAGCCGGGACACCGGTTTGCCCCTCCACTTT,CASSRDTGLPLHF
.,TRBV5-4,TRBJ2-7,.,TGTGCCAGCAGCTCCCACGGGACACTGGAGGAGCAGTACTTC,CASSSHGTLEEQYF
.,TRBV19,TRBJ1-1,.,TGTGCCAGTAGTATAAAAAGGGGGAACACTGAAGCTTTCTTT,CASSIKRGNTEAFF
TRBD1,TRBV2,TRBJ2-5,.,TGTGCCAGCAGTACGGGACAGGGAGTGGAGACCCAGTACTTC,CASSTGQGVETQYF